This T cell receptor (beta chain) was obtained from a study of blood T cell repertoires in COVID-19. Study-wide context: There were acute and convalescent COVID-19 samples, and they came from the United States, Italy and Spain. In each case, the material was cDNA or gDNA derived from T cells, B-cell-depleted T cells, or PBMCs.

Per germline, CDR1 LGHDT and CDR2 YNNKEL (reference sequence). The CDR3 consists of 14 residues. V shed 1 base and J shed 1 base, with 7 bases lying between them. As processed by the authors: Reference gene primer amplification yielded estimated nucleated cell counts. The repertoire was sequenced with immunoSEQ multiplex PCR; TCRdb's copy has only in-frame clones and lacks some. From that table come the V and J calls and clone size; the DNA was used to work out D and trimming. This sample has a few hundred thousand clones, with approximately 86% found just once. The sequence was obtained from a human donor with COVID-19, enrolled during active disease. The donor label of this sample is uncertain. The sample consisted of peripheral blood. The gene calls are TRBV3-1 (or the pseudogene TRBV3-2) and TRBJ1-1; no definite D call. The CDR3 here is CASSQASGNTEAFF. Written as DNA, the CDR3 is TGTGCCAGCAGCCAAGCATCAGGGAACACTGAAGCTTTCTTT.